Listed below are T cell receptor beta chains from one sample, sequenced in a study of T cell responses to AZD1222 COVID-19 vaccine. This table comes from immunoSEQ multiplex PCR, and its TCRdb copy is limited to in-frame clones, with some not included. In the table there are about 100,000 clones, approximately 87% of which are singletons. The sample in question was peripheral blood, obtained on day 0 of AZD1222 vaccination. The source of these receptors is an adult in good health. Each CDR3 is given with its conserved first and last residue. D genes are given only for firm matches. Size is stated for part of the rows, as once, few or many counts, or as a class when the clone is expanded.

>TRBV19|NA|NA|TRBJ1-2
TGTGCCAGTAGTCCCCGACAGTTCGGTGGCTACACCTTC
CASSPRQFGGYTF
>TRBV21-1|NA|NA|TRBJ1-1
TGTGCCAGCAGCCCCAGGGGGCGCGTTCTTTTTCGAATGGTAGCTTTCTTT
CASSPRGRVLFRMVAFF
>TRBV27|NA|TRBD2|TRBJ2-7
TGTGCCAGCAGTGACGGGGGGAATTACGAGCAGTACTTC
CASSDGGNYEQYF
>TRBV4-3|NA|NA|TRBJ2-1
TGCGCCAGCAGCCAAGAGACCCTATCCTACAATGAGCAGTTCTTC
CASSQETLSYNEQFF
>TRBV10-3|NA|NA|TRBJ1-2
TGTGCCATCAGCACCCGGACCTCCTATGGCTACACCTTC
CAISTRTSYGYTF
>TRBV19|NA|NA|TRBJ1-5
TGTGCCAGTAGTCCAGTCTTGGCCAATCAGCCCCAGCATTTT
CASSPVLANQPQHF
>TRBV5-8|few|NA|TRBJ1-2
TGTGCCAGCAGCTCTGGGACTCGAGTGGGGGGCTACACCTTC
CASSSGTRVGGYTF
>TRBV7-8|NA|TRBD1|TRBJ2-5
TGTGCCAGCAGCCGTCGGGGACAGGCCGTTAAAGAGACCCAGTACTTC
CASSRRGQAVKETQYF
>TRBV12-5|NA|NA|TRBJ1-1
TGTGCTAGTGGTTTGGACACAGTCACTGAAGCTTTCTTT
CASGLDTVTEAFF
>TRBV3-1/TRBV3-2|NA|TRBD1|TRBJ1-5
TGTGCCAGCAGCCAAGATAGAGGACAGGGGTTCCAGCCCCAGCATTTT
CASSQDRGQGFQPQHF
>TRBV19|NA|TRBD2|TRBJ2-7
TGTGCCAGTAGTATAGATCACGGGAGGGGGGCCTACGAGCAGTACTTC
CASSIDHGRGAYEQYF